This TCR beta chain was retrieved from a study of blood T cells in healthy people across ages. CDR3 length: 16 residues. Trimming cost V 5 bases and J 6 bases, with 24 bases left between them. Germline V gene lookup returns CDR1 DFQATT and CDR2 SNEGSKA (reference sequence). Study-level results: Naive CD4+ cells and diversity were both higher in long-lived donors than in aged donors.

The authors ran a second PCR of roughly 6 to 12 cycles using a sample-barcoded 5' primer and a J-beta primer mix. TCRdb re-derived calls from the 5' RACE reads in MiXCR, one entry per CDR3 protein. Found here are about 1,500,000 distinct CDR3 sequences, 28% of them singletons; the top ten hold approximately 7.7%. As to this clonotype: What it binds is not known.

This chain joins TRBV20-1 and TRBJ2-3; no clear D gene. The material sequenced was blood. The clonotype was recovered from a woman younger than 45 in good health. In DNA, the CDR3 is TGCAGTGCTGAGCCACCTAACACAGTGTTCCGGGATACGCAGTATTTT. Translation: CSAEPPNTVFRDTQYF.